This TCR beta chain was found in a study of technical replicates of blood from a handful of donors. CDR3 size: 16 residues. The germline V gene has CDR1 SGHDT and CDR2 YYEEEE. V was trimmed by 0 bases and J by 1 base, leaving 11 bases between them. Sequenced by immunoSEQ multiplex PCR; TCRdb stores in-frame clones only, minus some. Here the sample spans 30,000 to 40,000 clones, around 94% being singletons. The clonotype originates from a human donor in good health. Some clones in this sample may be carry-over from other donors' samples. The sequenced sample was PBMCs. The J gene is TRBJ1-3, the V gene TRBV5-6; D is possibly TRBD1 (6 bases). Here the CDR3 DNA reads TGTGCCAGCAGCTTGGGTGCAGGGGCTTCTGGAAACACCATATATTTT. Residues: CASSLGAGASGNTIYF.